This T cell receptor beta chain was sequenced during a study of cytotoxic CD8 clonotypes in ibrutinib-treated CLL. The V gene's germline CDR1 is KGHSH and CDR2 LQKENI. This CDR3 has 13 amino acids. V shed 3 bases and J shed 7 bases, with 9 bases lying between them. The assay was immunoSEQ multiplex PCR, and TCRdb's table has in-frame clones only and misses some. The data contain almost 250,000 clones, roughly 74% of them singletons. The sequencing used PBMCs, collected after 24 months of ibrutinib treatment. The genes are TRBV18 and TRBJ2-2, with a tentative D call TRBD1 (5 bases). This sequence was found in a human donor with chronic lymphocytic leukemia. The CDR3 DNA follows: TGTGCCAGCTCACCCAGGGTCGACGGGGAGCTGTTTTTT. It encodes CASSPRVDGELFF.